Listed below are T cell receptor beta chains from one sample, sequenced in a study of T cell repertoires in cytomegalovirus infection. These TCRs are of unknown antigen specificity. In TCRdb, the reads were re-called with MiXCR into one record per CDR3 protein. The sample comprises approximately 76,000 distinct CDR3 sequences, 35% to 50% of which are singletons, and about 92% rests with the top ten. Source: CD8+ T cells from cultured PBMCs, taken from culture after CMV antigen stimulation. The receptors come from a human donor in good health (CMV status not recorded). Some clones in this sample may be carry-over from other donors' samples. Both conserved end residues are part of each CDR3. Each record gives: D gene, clone size, J gene, V gene, CDR3 DNA, CDR3 protein. The D gene is left open where the match is weak. The size entry is marked missing in some rows and otherwise reads once, few, many or a size class.

d_gene: .; abundance: .; j_gene: TRBJ2-1; v_gene: TRBV12-3/TRBV12-4; CDR3nt: TGTGCCAGCATGGACGGAAACTACAATGAGCAGTTCTTC; CDR3aa: CASMDGNYNEQFF
d_gene: .; abundance: few; j_gene: TRBJ1-1; v_gene: TRBV12-3/TRBV12-4; CDR3nt: TGTGCCAGCAGTTTTTTTCTCGGGACTGAAGCTTTCTTT; CDR3aa: CASSFFLGTEAFF
d_gene: TRBD1; abundance: many; j_gene: TRBJ2-7; v_gene: TRBV7-2; CDR3nt: TGTGCCAGCAGCTCCCCCCGTCCCGGGACAGGGTTCGCCTACGAGCAGTACTTC; CDR3aa: CASSSPRPGTGFAYEQYF
d_gene: .; abundance: .; j_gene: TRBJ2-7; v_gene: TRBV6-5; CDR3nt: TGTGCCAGCAGTTACTCGTGGGAGACCTCCTACGAGCAGTACTTC; CDR3aa: CASSYSWETSYEQYF
d_gene: .; abundance: .; j_gene: TRBJ2-1; v_gene: TRBV28; CDR3nt: TGTGCCAGCAGAGTGCCGGGGGACAATGAGCAGTTCTTC; CDR3aa: CASRVPGDNEQFF
d_gene: .; abundance: many; j_gene: TRBJ2-7; v_gene: TRBV7-2; CDR3nt: TGTGCCAGCAGCTCAGAAGTATACGAGGGGTGGGCCTACGAGCAGTACTTC; CDR3aa: CASSSEVYEGWAYEQYF
d_gene: .; abundance: .; j_gene: TRBJ1-2; v_gene: TRBV27; CDR3nt: TGTGCCAGCAGTTTTGGTACGGCAGGGGCTAGTGGCTACACCTTC; CDR3aa: CASSFGTAGASGYTF
d_gene: .; abundance: few; j_gene: TRBJ2-3; v_gene: TRBV12-3/TRBV12-4; CDR3nt: TGTGCCAGCAGTTCTAACAGGGCTAGCACAGATACGCAGTATTTT; CDR3aa: CASSSNRASTDTQYF
d_gene: TRBD1; abundance: many; j_gene: TRBJ2-7; v_gene: TRBV7-8; CDR3nt: TGTGCCAGCAGCTTATACGGACAGGCCCCGTCCTACGAGCAGTACTTC; CDR3aa: CASSLYGQAPSYEQYF
d_gene: .; abundance: .; j_gene: TRBJ1-5; v_gene: TRBV2; CDR3nt: TGTGCCAGCAGTGGCGGGGCCATGGGCGGTCAGCCCCAGCATTTT; CDR3aa: CASSGGAMGGQPQHF
d_gene: .; abundance: .; j_gene: TRBJ2-1; v_gene: TRBV6-1; CDR3nt: TGTGCCAGCAGTTACCCCCACAATGAGCAGTTCTTC; CDR3aa: CASSYPHNEQFF
d_gene: TRBD1; abundance: many; j_gene: TRBJ2-7; v_gene: TRBV5-5; CDR3nt: TGTGCCAGCAGCTTGTCCCCGGGACAGTCGAATTACGAGCAGTACTTC; CDR3aa: CASSLSPGQSNYEQYF
d_gene: .; abundance: .; j_gene: TRBJ1-6; v_gene: TRBV4-1; CDR3nt: TGCGCCAGCAGCCTGGGTAGCTCCTATAATTCACCCCTCCACTTT; CDR3aa: CASSLGSSYNSPLHF
d_gene: .; abundance: .; j_gene: TRBJ2-2; v_gene: TRBV7-9; CDR3nt: TGTGCCAGCAGCTTAGCCTGGGACACCGGGGAGCTGTTTTTT; CDR3aa: CASSLAWDTGELFF
d_gene: .; abundance: few; j_gene: TRBJ2-4; v_gene: TRBV7-8; CDR3nt: TGTGCCAGCAGCTTAGATGGGATTTTCCGCCCTACCCATCTAGCCAAAAACATTCAGTACTTC; CDR3aa: CASSLDGIFRPTHLAKNIQYF
d_gene: .; abundance: few; j_gene: TRBJ1-4; v_gene: TRBV7-6; CDR3nt: TGTGCCAGCAGCCAACGACAGATCGAAAAACTGTTTTTT; CDR3aa: CASSQRQIEKLFF
d_gene: TRBD1; abundance: .; j_gene: TRBJ1-5; v_gene: TRBV27; CDR3nt: TGTGCCAGCAGTTTTACGACAGGGGGCGGACAGCCCCAGCATTTT; CDR3aa: CASSFTTGGGQPQHF
d_gene: .; abundance: once; j_gene: TRBJ2-7; v_gene: TRBV4-3; CDR3nt: TGCGCCAGCAGCCAAGATCGCTTTTCCTACGAGCAGTACTTC; CDR3aa: CASSQDRFSYEQYF
d_gene: TRBD1; abundance: few; j_gene: TRBJ1-5; v_gene: TRBV12-3/TRBV12-4; CDR3nt: TGTGCCAGCAGGCAAGGGGGCTATCAGCCCCAGCATTTT; CDR3aa: CASRQGGYQPQHF
d_gene: .; abundance: .; j_gene: TRBJ2-2; v_gene: TRBV7-6; CDR3nt: TGTGCCAGCAGCTTAGGCATCGGCGGGGAGCTGTTTTTT; CDR3aa: CASSLGIGGELFF
d_gene: .; abundance: few; j_gene: TRBJ1-4; v_gene: TRBV7-2; CDR3nt: TGTGCCAGCAGCTTTTTTCCGGGGGAAAAACTGTTTTTT; CDR3aa: CASSFFPGEKLFF
d_gene: TRBD1; abundance: few; j_gene: TRBJ1-2; v_gene: TRBV2; CDR3nt: TGTGCCAGCAGGGAATCGGGACAGCGCACTCCTAACTATGGCTACACCTTC; CDR3aa: CASRESGQRTPNYGYTF
d_gene: .; abundance: .; j_gene: TRBJ1-1; v_gene: TRBV7-9; CDR3nt: TGTGCCAGCAGCTCGACGCTCGGGGGGACAGAAGCTTTCTTT; CDR3aa: CASSSTLGGTEAFF
d_gene: .; abundance: many; j_gene: TRBJ1-5; v_gene: TRBV7-2; CDR3nt: TGTGCCAGCAGCTTAGCTGCAGGGTGGGATCAGCCCCAGCATTTT; CDR3aa: CASSLAAGWDQPQHF
d_gene: .; abundance: many; j_gene: TRBJ2-5; v_gene: TRBV7-8; CDR3nt: TGTGCCAGCAGCTTAATAGCGGTTCAAACGGAGACCCAGTACTTC; CDR3aa: CASSLIAVQTETQYF
d_gene: TRBD2; abundance: few; j_gene: TRBJ2-1; v_gene: TRBV6-6; CDR3nt: TGTGCCAGCAGTTACCTGGGACTAGCGGGGGTCAGCTCCTACAATGAGCAGTTCTTC; CDR3aa: CASSYLGLAGVSSYNEQFF
d_gene: .; abundance: few; j_gene: TRBJ1-4; v_gene: TRBV4-1; CDR3nt: TGCGCCAGCAGCCAAGAATGGCAGGGGAAAGGGGCTAATGAAAAACTGTTTTTT; CDR3aa: CASSQEWQGKGANEKLFF
d_gene: .; abundance: few; j_gene: TRBJ2-7; v_gene: TRBV11-2; CDR3nt: TGTGCCAGCAGCTTCAATTGGGGATCGATGGACGAGCAGTACTTC; CDR3aa: CASSFNWGSMDEQYF
d_gene: TRBD1; abundance: .; j_gene: TRBJ1-1; v_gene: TRBV19; CDR3nt: TGTGCCAGTAGAGGGACAGGGAGTTCTGAAGCTTTCTTT; CDR3aa: CASRGTGSSEAFF
d_gene: .; abundance: .; j_gene: TRBJ1-4; v_gene: TRBV4-1; CDR3nt: TGCGCCAGCAGCCACCCTCTCACAGGGATTGGTAATGAAAAACTGTTTTTT; CDR3aa: CASSHPLTGIGNEKLFF
d_gene: .; abundance: once; j_gene: TRBJ2-4; v_gene: TRBV27; CDR3nt: TGTGCCAGCAGTTTCACTTCCGTGGCCAAAAACATTCAGTACTTC; CDR3aa: CASSFTSVAKNIQYF
d_gene: TRBD2; abundance: .; j_gene: TRBJ2-5; v_gene: TRBV20-1; CDR3nt: TGCAGTGCTAGAGATCAAAGCGGGGGGGCCCAAGAGACCCAGTACTTC; CDR3aa: CSARDQSGGAQETQYF
d_gene: TRBD2; abundance: .; j_gene: TRBJ2-7; v_gene: TRBV4-2; CDR3nt: TGTGCCAGCAGCCACAAGCGGGGAGTCGAGCAGTACTTC; CDR3aa: CASSHKRGVEQYF
d_gene: .; abundance: many; j_gene: TRBJ1-5; v_gene: TRBV7-2; CDR3nt: TGTGCCAGCAGCTTAACGGGAAGCAATCAGCCCCAGCATTTT; CDR3aa: CASSLTGSNQPQHF
d_gene: .; abundance: .; j_gene: TRBJ1-4; v_gene: TRBV20-1; CDR3nt: TGCAGTGCTAGTTTGAGTAAGGGGACCAGCAATGAAAAACTGTTTTTT; CDR3aa: CSASLSKGTSNEKLFF
d_gene: .; abundance: .; j_gene: TRBJ1-3; v_gene: TRBV4-2; CDR3nt: TGTGCCAGCAGCCAAGTTAGCCCAGAGGGCCTCTCTGGAAACACCATATATTTT; CDR3aa: CASSQVSPEGLSGNTIYF
d_gene: .; abundance: .; j_gene: TRBJ2-1; v_gene: TRBV7-8; CDR3nt: TGTGCCAGCACCCATCCTACCGACAATGAGCAGTTCTTC; CDR3aa: CASTHPTDNEQFF
d_gene: .; abundance: many; j_gene: TRBJ2-3; v_gene: TRBV7-8; CDR3nt: TGTGCCAGCAGCTTAGCCTATAGCACAGATACGCAGTATTTT; CDR3aa: CASSLAYSTDTQYF
d_gene: .; abundance: .; j_gene: TRBJ1-2; v_gene: TRBV4-1; CDR3nt: TGCGCCAGCAGCCAAGATTCTGGGGGGCCTGTAGAGTACACCTTC; CDR3aa: CASSQDSGGPVEYTF
d_gene: TRBD2; abundance: many; j_gene: TRBJ2-5; v_gene: TRBV14; CDR3nt: TGTGCCAGCAGCCAAGTCAATGGGTTGGGACTAGACTTACAAGAGACCCAGTACTTC; CDR3aa: CASSQVNGLGLDLQETQYF
d_gene: .; abundance: few; j_gene: TRBJ1-4; v_gene: TRBV10-3; CDR3nt: TGTGCCATCAGTGATGGACAAGGGGGTGAAAAACTGTTTTTT; CDR3aa: CAISDGQGGEKLFF
d_gene: .; abundance: once; j_gene: TRBJ2-2; v_gene: TRBV5-1; CDR3nt: TGCGCCAGCAGCTGGCCCCGGCAGGGAGCGAACACCGGGGAGCTGTTTTTT; CDR3aa: CASSWPRQGANTGELFF
d_gene: .; abundance: few; j_gene: TRBJ1-6; v_gene: TRBV6-6; CDR3nt: TGTGCCAGCAGTTACTCTGATTGGGGTCTCCAGAGCTCCTATAATTCACCCCTCCACTTT; CDR3aa: CASSYSDWGLQSSYNSPLHF
d_gene: .; abundance: .; j_gene: TRBJ2-7; v_gene: TRBV15; CDR3nt: TGTGCCACCAGCAGAGATAGGCCAGCCTCCTACGAGCAGTACTTC; CDR3aa: CATSRDRPASYEQYF
d_gene: .; abundance: few; j_gene: TRBJ2-7; v_gene: TRBV7-2; CDR3nt: TGTGCCAGCAGCTTAGGCAGAGCATCTTCCTCCTACGAGCAGTACTTC; CDR3aa: CASSLGRASSSYEQYF
d_gene: TRBD2; abundance: .; j_gene: TRBJ2-3; v_gene: TRBV7-2; CDR3nt: TGTGCCAGCAGCTTACCGGGTCCGTCTAGCGGGGACCCTAGCACAGATACGCAGTATTTT; CDR3aa: CASSLPGPSSGDPSTDTQYF
d_gene: .; abundance: .; j_gene: TRBJ2-5; v_gene: TRBV6-8; CDR3nt: TGTGCCAGCAGCCCCAGGACAGTTTTCGAGACCCAGTACTTC; CDR3aa: CASSPRTVFETQYF
d_gene: .; abundance: .; j_gene: TRBJ2-3; v_gene: TRBV5-6; CDR3nt: TGTGCCAGCAGCCCAGGGACGGCAGATACGCAGTATTTT; CDR3aa: CASSPGTADTQYF
d_gene: .; abundance: .; j_gene: TRBJ1-4; v_gene: TRBV10-3; CDR3nt: TGTGCCATCAGTGAGTCGGGCAGCTTAGGAGAAAAACTGTTTTTT; CDR3aa: CAISESGSLGEKLFF
d_gene: .; abundance: few; j_gene: TRBJ2-2; v_gene: TRBV12-3/TRBV12-4; CDR3nt: TGTGCCAGCAGTTTCGGACGAACCGGGGAGCTGTTTTTT; CDR3aa: CASSFGRTGELFF
d_gene: TRBD2; abundance: .; j_gene: TRBJ2-1; v_gene: TRBV27; CDR3nt: TGTGCCAGCAGTTTAGGTAGCGGGGGCTACAATGAGCAGTTCTTC; CDR3aa: CASSLGSGGYNEQFF
d_gene: TRBD2; abundance: .; j_gene: TRBJ2-5; v_gene: TRBV6-2/TRBV6-3; CDR3nt: TGTGCCAGCAGTTCCGGACTAGGAGTAGAGACCCAGTACTTC; CDR3aa: CASSSGLGVETQYF
d_gene: .; abundance: few; j_gene: TRBJ1-1; v_gene: TRBV14; CDR3nt: TGTGCCAGCAGCCAAGGGTGGAGGGACATTGAAGCTTTCTTT; CDR3aa: CASSQGWRDIEAFF